The 5 T cell receptor beta chains below all came from one sample that was sequenced in a study of blood T cell repertoires in COVID-19. Only in-frame clones appear in the TCRdb table, and some are missing; sequencing was by immunoSEQ multiplex PCR. The data contain 75,000 to 90,000 clones, approximately 90% of them seen just once; the ten biggest clones take up about 5.8%. The sequencing sample was made of peripheral blood. These receptors were collected from a human donor in a cohort sampled during active COVID-19.

This clone was seen more than once but under ten times. The chain is built from TRBV29-1 and TRBJ1-5; TRBD1 matches 7 bases. CDR3 length equals 14 residues. After removal of 4 bases from V and 6 bases from J, the junction contained 9 bases not matched to a gene. Looked up from germline, CDR1 is SQVTM and CDR2 is ANQGSEA. The CDR3, as DNA: TGCAGCGTTGGGGGCAGGGGGACGGGTCAGCCCCAGCATTTT. Translating gives CSVGGRGTGQPQHF.

The chain joins TRBV4-2 to TRBJ2-2; D gene unclear. This CDR3 contains 15 residues. Between the trimmed V and J ends, which lost 0 bases and 4 bases, there was a span of 9 bases. Germline V gives CDR1 LGHNA, CDR2 YNFKEQ. The CDR3 DNA is TGTGCCAGCAGCCAAGATTTACAGATCACCGGGGAGCTGTTTTTT. Translation: CASSQDLQITGELFF.

This sequence joins TRBV15 and TRBJ2-5; tentatively, D is TRBD1 (6 bases). The CDR3 runs 16 residues. CDR1 and CDR2 from the germline V gene are LNHNV and YYDKDF (reference sequence). V was trimmed by 4 bases and J by 3 bases, leaving 18 bases between them. CDR3 coding DNA: TGTGCCACCAGCACACCCAATCACCGGGACAAAGAGACCCAGTACTTC. This gives the protein CATSTPNHRDKETQYF.

The chain couples TRBV4-3 to TRBJ2-7, with 11 bases lining up with TRBD1. The CDR3 contains 15 residues. Germline CDR1 reads LGHNA; CDR2 reads YSLEER. Trimming at V came to 5 bases and at J to 1 base, leaving 4 bases not matched to a gene. As DNA, the CDR3 is TGCGCCAGCAGCTGGGGGACAGGGGGTTCCTACGAGCAGTACTTC. Protein sequence: CASSWGTGGSYEQYF.

In regard to this clone: Relative to the germline gene, one junction end is altered; a read error may explain this. This chain uses TRBV7-9 with TRBJ2-5, with 8 bases lining up with TRBD2. Per the germline V gene, CDR1 is SEHNR and CDR2 is FQNEAQ (reference sequence). This CDR3 is built from 15 residues. CDR3 coding DNA: TGTGCCAGCAGCTTAGCCGGGGGGGCTGGAGACCCAGTCAACTTC. Encoded protein: CASSLAGGAGDPVNF.